One and the same sample provided the 4 T cell receptor beta chains below, sequenced in a study of immune evolution from preneoplasia to lung adenocarcinoma. The assay was immunoSEQ multiplex PCR, and TCRdb's table has in-frame clones only and misses some. The sample records 6,600 or so clones, more than 70% being singletons. Sequencing used FFPE invasive lung adenocarcinoma tissue. The receptors derive from a person between 45 and 75 years old with lung adenocarcinoma.

Of note for this clone: One junction end does not reproduce the germline sequence, and a read error may be involved. The chain recombines TRBV7-7 with TRBJ2-5, with D tentatively TRBD2 (6 bases). The CDR3 covers 15 residues. CDR1 and CDR2 (germline): SSHAT, FNYEAQ (reference sequence). The CDR3 protein is CASSFIGGMGETQYF. The CDR3 DNA follows: TGTGCTAGCAGCTTTATCGGCGGGATGGGAGAGACCCAGTACTTC.

This sequence joins TRBV7-3 and TRBJ2-7; D not resolved. CDR1 and CDR2 (germline): SGHTA, FQGTGA. The CDR3 spans 13 residues. V was clipped by 1 base and J by 4 bases, with 8 bases between them. DNA of the CDR3: TGTGCCAGCAGCTTAAGCCCGTTTTACGAGCAGTACTTC. The encoded protein is CASSLSPFYEQYF.

The chain is built from TRBV19 and TRBJ2-1; 10 bases fit TRBD2. Unmatched junction bases numbered 8, after V lost 5 bases and J lost 10 bases. The CDR3 spans 14 residues. Germline CDR1 reads LNHDA; CDR2 reads SQIVND (reference sequence). This CDR3 is CASSPLAGVGEQFF. CDR3 coding DNA: TGTGCCAGTAGTCCCCTAGCGGGAGTGGGGGAGCAGTTCTTC.

This sequence joins TRBV21-1 and TRBJ2-7; TRBD1, the table's D call, lacks a check against the DNA. TRBV21-1 is an annotated pseudogene. CDR3 size: 14 residues. The CDR3 DNA reads TGTGCCAGCAGCAACACGCAGGGGGCCTACGAGCAGTACTTC. Translated: CASSNTQGAYEQYF.